The 23 T cell receptor beta chains presented below share a single source sample, sequenced in a study of cytomegalovirus exposure and HLA in healthy donors. 60 Vbeta and 13 Jbeta primers were used in PCR. Only in-frame clones appear in the TCRdb table, and some are missing; sequencing was by immunoSEQ multiplex PCR. This table holds about 180,000 clones, about three quarters found once. Sequenced material: PBMCs. These receptors were taken from a man aged 35 to 55 in good health and CMV-seropositive.

This clone was picked up a small number of times. The chain couples TRBV11-3 to TRBJ1-1; D is undetermined. The germline V gene has CDR1 SGHNT and CDR2 YENEEA. This CDR3 region has 12 residues. The ends were cut back, 5 bases at V and 2 bases at J, with 6 bases in the middle. Written as DNA, the CDR3 is TGTGCCAGCAGCCGGAGTAACACTGAAGCTTTCTTT. Its protein is CASSRSNTEAFF.

The gene calls are TRBV7-9 and TRBJ2-2, with TRBD2 matching 14 bases. The CDR3 totals 16 residues. The V gene's germline CDR1 is SEHNR and CDR2 FQNEAQ (reference sequence). Unmatched junction bases numbered 6, after V lost 5 bases and J lost 7 bases. In DNA form, the CDR3 reads TGTGCCAGCAGCCCCCCGGGACTAGCGGGAGTCGGGGAGCTGTTTTTT. Translation gives CASSPPGLAGVGELFF.

This chain uses TRBV7-9 with TRBJ1-1, with TRBD1 matching 7 bases. After removal of 3 bases from V and 5 bases from J, the junction contained 3 bases not matched to a gene. Germline CDR1 and CDR2: SEHNR and FQNEAQ (reference sequence). CDR3 length: 13 amino acids. CDR3 bases: TGTGCCAGCAGCTTGGGGACAGTGACTGAAGCTTTCTTT. Its protein product is CASSLGTVTEAFF.

This clone was seen only once. The chain joins TRBV5-1 to TRBJ1-1, with D unclear. This CDR3 has 14 residues. V dropped 0 bases and J dropped 2 bases, with 8 bases sitting between them. CDR1 and CDR2 from the germline V gene are SGHRS and YFSETQ. This CDR3 reads CASSLGGVNTEAFF. The CDR3 DNA sequence: TGCGCCAGCAGCTTGGGCGGGGTAAACACTGAAGCTTTCTTT.

V is TRBV27 and J is TRBJ2-1; 9 nucleotides agree with TRBD2. CDR3 length: 16 amino acids. V lost 4 bases and J lost 4; bases outside the gene matches: 8. Germline lookup yields CDR1 MNHEY and CDR2 SMNVEV (reference sequence). The CDR3 nucleotides are TGTGCCAGCAGTTCAATAGCGGGAGTAGCTTACAATGAGCAGTTCTTC. Translated: CASSSIAGVAYNEQFF.

The gene calls are TRBV7-9 and TRBJ2-7, with TRBD2 identical over 10 bases. The CDR3 has 16 residues. Germline CDR1 and CDR2: SEHNR and FQNEAQ (reference sequence). V was clipped by 2 bases and J by 7 bases; unmatched bases: 11. CDR3 residues: CASSLTRLAGAGEQYF. CDR3 DNA: TGTGCCAGCAGCTTAACGAGGCTAGCGGGAGCTGGAGAGCAGTACTTC. Using reference TRBV7-9 and TRBJ2-7 for the parts outside the CDR3, the full variable domain is DTGVSQNPRHKITKRGQNVTFRCDPISEHNRLYWYRQTLGQGPEFLTYFQNEAQLEKSRLLSDRFSAERPKGSFSTLEIQRTEQGDSAMYLCASSLTRLAGAGEQYFGPGTRLTVT.

This rearrangement joins TRBV11-2 to TRBJ2-1, with 12 bases matching TRBD2. V lost 5 bases, J lost 10 bases, and 12 bases stayed unmatched. Germline loops: CDR1 SGHAT, CDR2 FQNNGV. CDR3 length equals 16 residues. The CDR3 DNA is TGTGCCAGCAGCCCCCTGCTAGCGGGAGGGCCCGGGGAGCAGTTCTTC. This codes for CASSPLLAGGPGEQFF. Complete variable domain (other parts from reference TRBV11-2 and TRBJ2-1): EAGVAQSPRYKIIEKRQSVAFWCNPISGHATLYWYQQILGQGPKLLIQFQNNGVVDDSQLPKDRFSAERLKGVDSTLKIQPAKLEDSAVYLCASSPLLAGGPGEQFFGPGTRLTVL.

About this clone itself: The same CDR3 arises from other DNA sequences in this sample as well. The rearrangement uses TRBV2 and TRBJ2-7; 11 bases are shared with TRBD1. In germline, CDR1 is SNHLY, CDR2 FYNNEI. J was trimmed by 1 base and V by 6 bases; bases with no gene match: 2. The CDR3 loop spans 14 amino acids. This CDR3 is CASRGTGGSYEQYF. The CDR3 DNA reads TGTGCCAGCAGGGGGACAGGGGGTTCCTACGAGCAGTACTTC.

The chain links TRBV10-3 to TRBJ2-3, with D perhaps TRBD1 (7 bases). Trimming stripped 11 bases from V and 1 base from J, with 10 bases between. The CDR3 is 12 amino acids. Looked up from germline, CDR1 is ENHRY and CDR2 is SYGVKD. The CDR3: CAARGGTDTQYF. The CDR3 coding sequence is TGTGCCGCCAGGGGGGGCACAGATACGCAGTATTTT.

This clone appeared once. This rearrangement joins TRBV19 to TRBJ2-3; 10 nucleotides match TRBD1. With V trimmed by 4 bases and J by 11 bases, 9 bases remained unmatched. CDR1 is LNHDA and CDR2 is SQIVND in the germline V gene (reference sequence). The CDR3 spans 14 residues. CDR3 DNA: TGTGCCAGTAGTACCGGGACAGGGGCGGTCGGGCAGTATTTT. This codes for CASSTGTGAVGQYF.

V usage is TRBV7-9 and J usage is TRBJ2-7; 7 bases agree with TRBD1. The CDR3 runs to 14 residues. The germline V gene encodes CDR1 SEHNR and CDR2 FQNEAQ (reference sequence). Trimming took 5 bases from V and 3 from J; bases not matched to a gene: 7. The CDR3 DNA reads TGTGCCAGCAGCCTACACGGGACAGACTACGAGCAGTACTTC. Its protein is CASSLHGTDYEQYF.

This clone was observed a few times. The chain recombines TRBV9 with TRBJ2-7; maybe TRBD2 (6 bases). V was pared by 4 bases and J by 2 bases, with 13 bases between. Germline values: CDR1 SGDLS, CDR2 YYNGEE. The CDR3 consists of 14 residues. The CDR3 loop is CASSPRDFPYEQYF. DNA for the CDR3: TGTGCCAGCAGCCCGCGGGACTTTCCCTACGAGCAGTACTTC.

The chain combines TRBV23-1 with TRBJ2-1, with a weak D call TRBD2 (5 bases). TRBV23-1 is filed as an ORF, its function uncertain. With 0 bases removed from V and 8 bases from J, the gap between germline ends came to 23 bases. The CDR3 has 18 residues. This CDR3 reads CASSQSGEGLPFKDEQFF. CDR3 DNA: TGCGCCAGCAGTCAATCGGGCGAGGGTCTACCCTTTAAGGATGAGCAGTTCTTC.

This chain joins TRBV5-1 and TRBJ2-5; 13 bases agree with TRBD2. The J call is doubtful: the DNA matches TRBJ2-7 better. Germline assignment: CDR1 SGHRS and CDR2 YFSETQ. This CDR3 is built from 17 residues. The CDR3 DNA reads as TGCGCCAGCAGCCGGGGGACTAGCGGGACGAGCTCCTACGAGCAGTACTTC. Translated: CASSRGTSGTSSYEQYF.

The chain uses TRBV5-8 and TRBJ2-7; D may be TRBD2 (6 bases). The V end was cut by 3 bases, the J end by 0 bases, with 13 bases between. Germline CDR1 SGHTS, CDR2 YDEGEE. This CDR3 has 15 amino acids. For the CDR3, the DNA is TGTGCCAGCAGCTATCGGGACTCCCGCTCCTACGAGCAGTACTTC. Translated, it gives CASSYRDSRSYEQYF. The full variable domain, its missing parts supplied by reference TRBV5-8 and TRBJ2-7, is EAGVTQSPTHLIKTRGQQATLRCSPISGHTSVYWYQQALGLGLQFLLWYDEGEERNRGNFPPRFSGRQFPNYSSELNVNALELEDSALYLCASSYRDSRSYEQYFGPGTRLTVT.

The V call is TRBV28, the J call TRBJ2-1; TRBD2 matches at 8 bases. In germline, CDR1 is MDHEN, CDR2 SYDVKM. V shed 4 bases and J 4 bases; nucleotides not matched to a gene: 6. The CDR3 has 15 amino acids. The CDR3 is CASSSRTGGYNEQFF. The CDR3 region has the DNA TGTGCCAGCAGTTCCCGGACGGGAGGGTACAATGAGCAGTTCTTC. Combining the CDR3 with reference TRBV28 and TRBJ2-1 gives the whole variable domain DVKVTQSSRYLVKRTGEKVFLECVQDMDHENMFWYRQDPGLGLRLIYFSYDVKMKEKGDIPEGYSVSREKKERFSLILESASTNQTSMYLCASSSRTGGYNEQFFGPGTRLTVL.

The chain employs TRBV2 and TRBJ2-7; D is unclear. The CDR3 runs 10 residues. V shed 8 bases and J shed 2 bases, with 4 bases lying between them. CDR1 is SNHLY, CDR2 FYNNEI, per germline. The CDR3 DNA reads TGTGCCAGCGGCCCCTACGAGCAGTACTTC. Its protein product is CASGPYEQYF.

The J gene is TRBJ2-7, the V gene TRBV2; D may be TRBD1 (5 bases). V was trimmed by 2 bases and J by 3 bases, leaving 11 bases between them. Germline V gives CDR1 SNHLY, CDR2 FYNNEI. This CDR3 is built from 14 residues. The CDR3 protein is CASSEKGIRYEQYF. CDR3 bases: TGTGCCAGCAGTGAAAAGGGGATCCGCTACGAGCAGTACTTC.

This sequence joins TRBV10-3 and TRBJ2-5, with TRBD2 identical over 7 bases. V lost 10 bases, J lost 1 base, and 9 bases stayed unmatched. This CDR3 spans 14 amino acids. The germline V gene has CDR1 ENHRY and CDR2 SYGVKD. The CDR3 sequence is CATTSAALQETQYF. CDR3 coding DNA: TGTGCCACCACTAGCGCCGCGCTCCAAGAGACCCAGTACTTC.

The rearrangement uses TRBV7-2 and TRBJ2-7; a possible D gene is TRBD1 (7 bases). Between the trimmed V and J ends, which lost 3 bases and 0 bases, there was a span of 9 bases. Germline lookup yields CDR1 SGHTA and CDR2 FQGNSA. The CDR3 is made up of 14 amino acids. CDR3: CASSFQGGSYEQYF. The CDR3 region has the DNA TGTGCCAGCAGCTTCCAGGGGGGCTCCTACGAGCAGTACTTC.

The chain has TRBV5-1 and TRBJ2-7, with 9 bases matching TRBD1. Germline lookup yields CDR1 SGHRS and CDR2 YFSETQ. This CDR3 is 16 amino acids long. Trimming cost V 0 bases and J 2 bases; bases outside gene matches: 6. CDR3 region: CASSLVPTGGPYEQYF. The DNA of the CDR3 is TGCGCCAGCAGCTTGGTGCCGACAGGGGGGCCCTACGAGCAGTACTTC.

This clone turned up a few times. This sequence joins TRBV5-4 and TRBJ2-1; 10 bases are shared with TRBD2. Germline values: CDR1 SGHNT, CDR2 YYREEE (reference sequence). The CDR3 is made up of 15 amino acids. The J segment lost 6 bases and the V segment lost 4 bases, leaving 7 bases of the junction unmatched. CDR3 loop: CASSPEREGLNEQFF. For the CDR3, the DNA is TGTGCCAGCAGCCCCGAGCGGGAGGGCCTCAATGAGCAGTTCTTC.

This chain's CDR3 is CASSVFSSPNTEAFF. The CDR3 coding sequence is TGTGCCAGCAGTGTATTTAGCTCCCCGAACACTGAAGCTTTCTTT. The rearrangement uses TRBV2 and TRBJ1-1; D remains unclear. CDR1 is SNHLY and CDR2 is FYNNEI in the germline V gene. V was shortened by 4 bases and J by 1 base, with 13 bases between the two germline ends. The CDR3 covers 15 residues.